This T cell receptor beta chain was identified in a study of blood T cell repertoires in COVID-19. Study information: T cells, B-cell-depleted T cells, or PBMCs provided the cDNA or gDNA that served as material.

Germline-derived CDR1 and CDR2 are SGHDN and FVKESK. The CDR3 totals 13 residues. Trimming shortened V by 4 bases and J by 10 bases, and 14 bases separated the two germline ends. Here immunoSEQ multiplex PCR was the method, and the copy in TCRdb shows in-frame clones only, minus some. This table has 150,000 to 180,000 clones, 85% to 90% appearing once. The specimen was peripheral blood. The chain combines TRBV14 with TRBJ2-1; tentatively, D is TRBD1 (6 bases). The source of this sequence is a woman aged 35 to 49 with acute or convalescent COVID-19. CDR3 amino acids: CASSLPRDTEQFF. In nucleotides, the CDR3 is TGTGCCAGCAGCCTCCCTCGGGACACCGAGCAGTTCTTC.